Sequencing of this T cell receptor (beta chain) was carried out in a study of T cells expressing NK-cell markers. Looking at the study overall: The authors sequenced eight donors, of whom seven were HCMV-seropositive and one was seronegative. Study observations and caveats: One observes that, in several donors, these clonotypes were also the leading ones within the CD3+CD56-NKG2C+ fraction.

It was by 5'RACE template switching with UMIs that TCR beta cDNA was made. No DNA is given; TCRdb re-called the 5' RACE reads and lists each CDR3 protein once. The sample is made up of about 260,000 distinct CDR3 sequences, and the top ten hold more than 3.5% of it. CDR1 and CDR2 (germline): DFQATT, SNEGSKA (reference sequence). This CDR3 region has 13 residues. Worth noting for this clonotype: No antigen is known for it.

Sequencing was done on a sample of blood T cells: a sorted CD56 or NKG2C T cell subset, CD4+ or CD8+ T cells, or bulk PBMC T cells (not recorded which). This receptor was taken from a woman between 18 and 69 years old in good health. The rearrangement joins TRBV20-1 to TRBJ1-2. CDR3 in amino acids: CSALRDSNYGYTF.